The following is a T cell receptor beta chain sequence with its context. The antigen it binds to is not known. It has no much larger one-base neighbor in the sample; base qualities were not kept. TCRbeta CDR3 regions were amplified from genomic DNA using the immunoSEQ Assay, a bias-controlled multiplex PCR. The paper's processing steps were these. Nucleated cell counts per sample were estimated from amplification of reference gene primers within the assay. To quantify the absolute abundance of each unique TCRbeta CDR3 rearrangement, sequence reads were collapsed and filtered. For each sample, productive Simpson clonality was calculated by taking the square root of Simpson's diversity index across productive rearrangements. TCRdb's version of the immuneACCESS table is confined to in-frame rearrangements and falls short of the full clone set. An unresolved V gene accounts for under half of the shortfall where checked; the remainder is of unknown origin. Clonal size and the V and J genes are those of that table, whereas D and trimming came from the DNA. This sample holds about 360,000 clones; roughly 77% were observed only once. The ten largest clones capture around 1.1% of the sample.

The CDR3 covers 14 residues, taking in both the cysteine and the phenylalanine. Only the CDR3 region is kept as DNA, spanning 42 bases read in frame from base 1. From the germline V gene (reference sequence), CDR1 is SEHNR and CDR2 is FQNEAQ. Each collaborating institution followed its own protocols to collect whole blood in K2EDTA tubes. For TCRbeta analysis, collaborator samples were shipped as frozen whole blood, as isolated PBMCs, or as DNA extracted from either sample type. The source of the sample is a study of blood T cell repertoires in COVID-19 (TCRdb year 2020). Regarding the research as a whole: Collaborator samples came from the United States, Italy and Spain and covered acute and convalescent phases of COVID-19. Deeply sampled blood TCRbeta repertoires from subjects exposed to, actively infected with, or recovered from COVID-19 were included in the dataset. Where available, HLA class I and class II types were taken from metadata supplied by the sample provider and were not determined by assay-based typing. The repertoires were released in a freely available public database meant as a resource for research on the immune response to SARS-CoV-2. Samples were obtained from the ongoing ImmuneRACE study (first 160 participants) and from roughly 1,300 subjects provided by 6 global collaborators. The material from the prospective study consisted of cDNA or gDNA derived from T cells, B-cell-depleted T cells, or PBMCs. Nearly every sample came with metadata listing a de-identified subject ID, COVID-19 status, age in years and sex.

Beyond this particular receptor, the publication reports: The quantity of clinical and demographic metadata differed by source and by participant and was supplied without curation.

This chain is built from TRBV7-9 and TRBJ2-3; 13 nucleotides in the junction match TRBD2. Material: peripheral blood. The sequence derives from a human donor with acute or convalescent COVID-19. The donor label of this sample is uncertain. The DNA sequence is TGTGTGACTGGGACTAGCGGGACTCCAGATACGCAGTATTTT. This yields the protein CVTGTSGTPDTQYF.